What follows are 13 T cell receptor beta chains derived from one specimen sequenced in a study of shared clonotypes between healthy human individuals. Naive CD8 isolation took CD45RO-negative cells positively selected for CCR7 and excluded terminally differentiated effector memory CD45RA+ cells. Profiling relied on immunoSEQ multiplex PCR, and the TCRdb table lists in-frame clones only, not all of them. The sample carries some 600,000 clones, approximately 96% recorded once. The sequenced material came from naive CD8+ T cells sorted from blood. These receptors came from a woman aged 25 to 45 in good health.

V gene TRBV5-4 combines with J gene TRBJ2-7; D tentatively fits TRBD1 or TRBD2 (6 bases each). The germline V gene has CDR1 SGHNT and CDR2 YYREEE (reference sequence). The V end lost 4 bases, the J end lost 6 bases, and 17 bases lay between the germline ends. The CDR3 spans 14 residues. In DNA form, the CDR3 reads TGTGCCAGCAGCATCAGGGGAGGTGGGATCGAGCAGTACTTC. Translation: CASSIRGGGIEQYF.

This chain joins TRBV13 and TRBJ1-4; TRBD1 is a possible D gene (6 bases). V dropped 0 bases and J dropped 8 bases, with 13 bases sitting between them. The germline V gene has CDR1 PRHDT and CDR2 FYEKMQ (reference sequence). This CDR3 is 15 amino acids long. CDR3 sequence (DNA): TGTGCCAGCAGCTTAGGCCTGGGGGCGAGGGAAAAACTGTTTTTT. Translated, it gives CASSLGLGAREKLFF.

The chain is built from TRBV25-1 and TRBJ1-1; 9 positions agree with TRBD1. Germline V gene data show CDR1 as MGHDK and CDR2 as SYGVNS. The CDR3 is 14 residues long. The trim removed 4 bases at V and 6 bases at J, leaving 6 bases unmatched. The CDR3 nucleotides are TGTGCCAGCAGTGGGGACAGGGTTTTCCCTGAAGCTTTCTTT. This gives the protein CASSGDRVFPEAFF. Looking up the rest from reference TRBV25-1 and TRBJ1-1 gives the full variable domain: EADIYQTPRYLVIGTGKKITLECSQTMGHDKMYWYQQDPGMELHLIHYSYGVNSTEKGDLSSESTVSRIRTEHFPLTLESARPSHTSQYLCASSGDRVFPEAFFGQGTRLTVV.

J is TRBJ2-7 and V is TRBV11-2; D ambiguous. The ends were cut back, 0 bases at V and 5 bases at J, with 8 bases in the middle. This CDR3 is 13 amino acids long. Per germline, CDR1 SGHAT and CDR2 FQNNGV. CDR3 coding DNA: TGTGCCAGCAGCTTAGACCCGGGCCACGAGCAGTACTTC. This codes for CASSLDPGHEQYF.

V gene TRBV27 combines with J gene TRBJ1-4, with TRBD1 matching over 8 bases. Germline loops: CDR1 MNHEY, CDR2 SMNVEV (reference sequence). This CDR3 region has 14 residues. J lost 8 bases, V lost 4 bases, and 6 bases had no gene match. This CDR3 is CASSSGQAWEKLFF. The CDR3 bases are TGTGCCAGCAGTTCGGGACAGGCGTGGGAAAAACTGTTTTTT.

The DNA of the CDR3 is TGTGCCAGCAGTTGGACAGGGTGGGAGACCCAGTACTTC. This codes for CASSWTGWETQYF. The rearrangement joins TRBV28 to TRBJ2-5, with 8 positions matching TRBD1. Germline trimming cut 4 bases from V and 5 bases from J; bases unmatched to any gene: 3. Germline CDR1 is MDHEN and CDR2 is SYDVKM. The CDR3 is 13 residues long. The full variable domain, rest sourced from reference TRBV28 and TRBJ2-5, is DVKVTQSSRYLVKRTGEKVFLECVQDMDHENMFWYRQDPGLGLRLIYFSYDVKMKEKGDIPEGYSVSREKKERFSLILESASTNQTSMYLCASSWTGWETQYFGPGTRLLVL.

V is TRBV27 and J is TRBJ2-3; 9 bases are shared with TRBD2. The V and J ends lost 1 base and 0 bases, in that order; junction bases with no gene match: 5. There are 17 residues in the CDR3. Germline V gene data show CDR1 as MNHEY and CDR2 as SMNVEV (reference sequence). The CDR3 loop reads CASSLLQAGGSTDTQYF. The CDR3 DNA reads TGTGCCAGCAGTTTATTACAAGCGGGAGGCAGCACAGATACGCAGTATTTT.

The chain employs TRBV28 and TRBJ2-3, with D possibly TRBD2 on 5 matching bases. Trimming stripped 3 bases from V and 4 bases from J, with 8 bases between. This CDR3 has 13 amino acids. The germline gives CDR1 MDHEN, CDR2 SYDVKM. CDR3 bases: TGTGCCAGCAGTTTTCAGAGGGCAGATACGCAGTATTTT. Encoded protein: CASSFQRADTQYF.

The chain carries TRBV6-1 and TRBJ1-1, with a weak D call TRBD1 (5 bases). V lost 3 bases to trimming and J lost 9 bases, with 14 bases between them. Germline V gene lookup returns CDR1 MNHNS and CDR2 SASEGT. The CDR3 extends over 13 amino acids. The CDR3 sequence is CASSDLWEGQAFF. The CDR3 coding sequence is TGTGCCAGCAGTGATCTCTGGGAGGGGCAAGCTTTCTTT.

V usage is TRBV27 and J usage is TRBJ2-1; 8 bases line up with TRBD1. The CDR3 spans 12 residues. In germline, CDR1 is MNHEY, CDR2 SMNVEV (reference sequence). J lost 9 bases, V lost 7 bases, and 5 bases had no gene match. CDR3 protein: CASNPGQGEQFF. The CDR3 DNA is TGTGCCAGCAACCCAGGACAGGGTGAGCAGTTCTTC.

The rearrangement uses TRBV29-1 and TRBJ2-2, with 12 bases identical to TRBD1. The CDR3 consists of 20 residues. Germline CDR1 is SQVTM and CDR2 is ANQGSEA. V lost 4 bases and J lost 1; bases outside the gene matches: 16. CDR3 sequence: CSVGIRPGTGGKMNTGELFF. CDR3 DNA sequence: TGCAGCGTTGGAATTCGCCCCGGGACAGGGGGCAAAATGAACACCGGGGAGCTGTTTTTT.

This chain uses TRBV14 with TRBJ2-3; D possibly corresponds to TRBD1 (5 bases). The CDR3 has 17 amino acids. The V end was cut by 0 bases, the J end by 1 base, with 14 bases between. Per the germline V gene, CDR1 is SGHDN and CDR2 is FVKESK. In nucleotides, the CDR3 is TGTGCCAGCAGCCAAGAAATCGCAGGGCCCCGCACAGATACGCAGTATTTT. Translating gives CASSQEIAGPRTDTQYF.

This rearrangement joins TRBV13 to TRBJ2-7; D might be TRBD2 (5 bases). This CDR3 region has 14 residues. V lost 1 base to trimming and J lost 7 bases, with 14 bases between them. The germline V gene encodes CDR1 PRHDT and CDR2 FYEKMQ (reference sequence). CDR3 protein: CASSLESSVDEQYF. CDR3 sequence (DNA): TGTGCCAGCAGCTTAGAGAGTAGCGTCGATGAGCAGTACTTC. The full variable domain, with the rest looked up from reference TRBV13 and TRBJ2-7, is AAGVIQSPRHLIKEKRETATLKCYPIPRHDTVYWYQQGPGQDPQFLISFYEKMQSDKGSIPDRFSAQQFSDYHSELNMSSLELGDSALYFCASSLESSVDEQYFGPGTRLTVT.